This T cell receptor beta chain comes out of a study of neurological immune-mediated disorders. Findings of the study overall: Sharing of CDR3 amino acid sequences among expanded clones across subjects was absent, suggesting private repertoires in all groups.

V lost 3 bases and J 5 bases, leaving 5 bases between the germline ends. This CDR3 has 12 residues. Remarks on this clonotype: Antigen specificity is unknown.

cDNA synthesis was performed by 5'RACE with 10-nucleotide random UMIs. TCRdb re-called the 5' RACE reads through MiXCR, storing one row per CDR3 protein. The profile covers roughly 100,000 distinct CDR3 sequences, with about 10% appearing a single time and approximately 3.1% taken by the ten largest. Time point meaning: longitudinal time-point 3. The starting material, 2 million PBMCs stored at -80 C, gave rise to the unsorted libraries. The sequence came from a female donor with HTLV-1-associated myelopathy (HAM/TSP). The rearrangement links TRBV12-3 or TRBV12-4 to TRBJ2-1; D is ambiguous. Source material: PBMCs. CDR3 sequence reads: CASSFGHNEQFF. CDR3 DNA: TGTGCCAGCAGTTTCGGACACAATGAGCAGTTCTTC.